The 24 T cell receptor beta chains below come from one sample, sequenced in a study of monozygotic twins with inflammatory bowel disease. TCRdb reprocessed the 5' RACE reads; each CDR3 protein has one entry and no DNA is given. The table lists tens of thousands of distinct CDR3 sequences, with around 7.2% in the top ten. Sequenced: blood. All receptors derive from a human donor with ulcerative colitis or Crohn's disease, or a healthy co-twin of an affected twin (not recorded which).

The chain carries TRBV20-1 and TRBJ1-2; TCRdb selects TRBD1, and the lack of DNA leaves this call unchecked. Germline V gives CDR1 DFQATT, CDR2 SNEGSKA (reference sequence). CDR3 length: 15 amino acids. CDR3: CSARDTWAAGDGYTF.

CDR3 sequence: CASSWGGGAYNEQFF. The rearrangement uses TRBV7-2 and TRBJ2-1; TCRdb names TRBD1, which stays unverified in the absence of DNA. Germline V gene lookup returns CDR1 SGHTA and CDR2 FQGNSA. The CDR3 consists of 15 residues. Combining the CDR3 with reference TRBV7-2 and TRBJ2-1 gives the whole variable domain GAGVSQSPSNKVTEKGKDVELRCDPISGHTALYWYRQSLGQGLEFLIYFQGNSAPDKSGLPSDRFSAERTGGSVSTLTIQRTQQEDSAVYLCASSWGGGAYNEQFFGPGTRLTVL.

V gene TRBV7-7 combines with J gene TRBJ2-7. Germline CDR1 reads SSHAT; CDR2 reads FNYEAQ (reference sequence). The CDR3 runs 13 residues. This CDR3 reads CASSLYQSYEQYF.

The V gene is TRBV7-9, the J gene TRBJ1-5. Germline assignment: CDR1 SEHNR and CDR2 FQNEAQ (reference sequence). The CDR3 sequence is 12 residues long. The CDR3 sequence: CASSLGDQPQHF.

This chain uses TRBV2 with TRBJ2-3. There are 12 residues in the CDR3. Germline CDR1 reads SNHLY; CDR2 reads FYNNEI. CDR3 loop: CASTQGTDTQYF.

The rearrangement links TRBV12-3 or TRBV12-4 to TRBJ1-1; TCRdb picks TRBD1, but there is no DNA to check that call. The CDR3 extends over 16 amino acids. The CDR3 sequence is CASSGGGGSFNTEAFF.

This sequence joins TRBV6-5 and TRBJ1-1. CDR1 is MNHEY, CDR2 SVGAGI, per germline. The CDR3 contains 11 residues. CDR3 amino acids: CASSYKSEAFF.

The rearrangement links TRBV5-1 to TRBJ2-1; the D call of TRBD2 rests on TCRdb alone, since no DNA is present to check it. Germline CDR1 reads SGHRS; CDR2 reads YFSETQ. The CDR3 covers 18 residues. This chain's CDR3 is CASSFVAGGTQPYNEQFF.

The J gene is TRBJ2-2, the V gene TRBV4-2; TCRdb outputs TRBD2, but without DNA this stays unchecked. The CDR3 runs 15 residues. Germline-derived CDR1 and CDR2 are LGHNA and YNFKEQ. The CDR3 protein is CASSHLAANTGELFF.

The CDR3 loop is CASSLPRQGGELFF. This sequence joins TRBV4-2 and TRBJ2-2; TCRdb proposes TRBD1, but this gene call is untestable without DNA. The CDR3 runs to 14 residues. CDR1 is LGHNA and CDR2 is YNFKEQ in the germline V gene.

This chain joins TRBV6-1 and TRBJ1-1; TCRdb names TRBD1, which stays unverified in the absence of DNA. Germline-derived CDR1 and CDR2 are MNHNS and SASEGT. The CDR3 is made up of 14 amino acids. CDR3 residues: CASSPPGPGDEAFF.

The V gene is TRBV7-6, the J gene TRBJ2-3. Germline loops: CDR1 SGHVS, CDR2 FNYEAQ. This CDR3 has 13 residues. The CDR3: CASSLSLGDTQYF.

The rearrangement uses TRBV6-5 and TRBJ1-2; TCRdb designates TRBD1, a call that cannot be tested without DNA. Germline loops: CDR1 MNHEY, CDR2 SVGAGI. The CDR3 extends over 17 amino acids. CDR3 loop: CASSLTSTGAGSYGYTF.

The chain is built from TRBV6-1 and TRBJ1-5. This CDR3 contains 15 residues. Looked up from germline, CDR1 is MNHNS and CDR2 is SASEGT. CDR3 loop: CASSRGGNDNQPQHF.

The chain couples TRBV11-2 to TRBJ1-3; the D call of TRBD1 rests on TCRdb alone, since no DNA is present to check it. The length of the CDR3 is 15 residues. The germline CDR1 and CDR2 sequences are SGHAT and FQNNGV. CDR3 region: CASSFRPGAGNTIYF.

V and J are TRBV19 and TRBJ1-5; TCRdb's D call, TRBD1, is unchecked because there is no DNA. CDR3 length: 13 residues. CDR1 is LNHDA, CDR2 SQIVND, per germline (reference sequence). CDR3: CASADRAGQPQHF. The full variable domain, its missing parts supplied by reference TRBV19 and TRBJ1-5, is DGGITQSPKYLFRKEGQNVTLSCEQNLNHDAMYWYRQDPGQGLRLIYYSQIVNDFQKGDIAEGYSVSREKKESFPLTVTSAQKNPTAFYLCASADRAGQPQHFGDGTRLSIL.

The V call is TRBV5-1, the J call TRBJ1-2. The CDR3 length is 14 residues. The V gene's germline CDR1 is SGHRS and CDR2 YFSETQ. This CDR3 reads CASSLAAADYGYTF.

The CDR3 region is CASSLDPGGNYEQYF. The rearrangement links TRBV5-6 to TRBJ2-7; TCRdb's D call of TRBD2 is untestable without DNA. Germline V gene data show CDR1 as SGHDT and CDR2 as YYEEEE. The CDR3 length is 15 residues.

J is TRBJ2-2 and V is TRBV5-1. The CDR3 is 14 residues long. Germline V lookup: CDR1 SGHRS, CDR2 YFSETQ. CDR3 region: CATMETANTGELFF. The complete variable domain, with remaining parts taken from reference TRBV5-1 and TRBJ2-2, reads KAGVTQTPRYLIKTRGQQVTLSCSPISGHRSVSWYQQTPGQGLQFLFEYFSETQRNKGNFPGRFSGRQFSNSRSEMNVSTLELGDSALYLCATMETANTGELFFGEGSRLTVL.

The chain couples TRBV3-1 to TRBJ1-2; TCRdb's assignment of TRBD1 cannot be checked, as there is no DNA. Germline V gene data show CDR1 as LGHDT and CDR2 as YNNKEL (reference sequence). CDR3 length equals 14 residues. Here the CDR3 reads CASSLRGGLYGYTF.

The CDR3 loop reads CASSPVAMGGRYNEQFF. The gene calls are TRBV5-1 and TRBJ2-1; there is no DNA to check the TCRdb D call of TRBD1. The CDR3 has 17 amino acids. The germline gives CDR1 SGHRS, CDR2 YFSETQ.

This chain uses TRBV7-9 with TRBJ2-7; TCRdb designates TRBD1, a call that cannot be tested without DNA. The CDR3 is made up of 14 amino acids. From germline, CDR1 is SEHNR and CDR2 FQNEAQ (reference sequence). The CDR3 region is CASSHRDHPYEQYF.

The chain couples TRBV10-2 to TRBJ1-5; TCRdb names TRBD1, which stays unverified in the absence of DNA. The CDR3 contains 14 residues. Germline CDR1 reads WSHSY; CDR2 reads SAAADI. CDR3 region: CASSYGQGGQPQHF.

The chain is built from TRBV6-1 and TRBJ1-5; there is no DNA to check the TCRdb D call of TRBD1. Germline CDR1 is MNHNS and CDR2 is SASEGT. This CDR3 contains 15 residues. The CDR3 is CASRATGNSNQPQHF.